The 26 T cell receptor beta chains below all came from one sample that was sequenced in a study of cytomegalovirus exposure and HLA in healthy donors. This table comes from immunoSEQ multiplex PCR, and its TCRdb copy is limited to in-frame clones, with some not included. The sample carries roughly 270,000 clones, 70% to 90% recorded once. Input material: PBMCs. The source is a woman in her late teens or twenties in good health and CMV-seronegative.

The chain couples TRBV28 to TRBJ1-5; no clear D. The V gene lost 8 bases and the J gene lost 0 bases, with 11 bases spanning the gap. This CDR3 is 14 amino acids long. CDR1 is MDHEN and CDR2 is SYDVKM in the germline V gene. The CDR3 region has the DNA TGTGCCAGCGCTGTGTGGAGTAGCAATCAGCCCCAGCATTTT. Translation gives CASAVWSSNQPQHF.

The chain recombines TRBV27 with TRBJ2-5; a weak D match, TRBD1 (5 bases). Trimming stripped 0 bases from V and 5 bases from J, with 13 bases between. The CDR3 spans 15 residues. The V gene's germline CDR1 is MNHEY and CDR2 SMNVEV (reference sequence). In nucleotides, the CDR3 is TGTGCCAGCAGTTTATCGATGGGGCCGAGGGAGACCCAGTACTTC. This codes for CASSLSMGPRETQYF.

Here the CDR3 reads CASSWRGSFAEAFF. The CDR3 nucleotides read TGTGCCAGCAGTTGGCGGGGGAGTTTCGCTGAAGCTTTCTTT. The rearrangement uses TRBV27 and TRBJ1-1, with D perhaps matching TRBD1 (5 bases). The CDR3 totals 14 residues. Deletions cut 4 bases from V and 6 bases from J, with 15 bases between. Germline V gene lookup returns CDR1 MNHEY and CDR2 SMNVEV (reference sequence).

This chain joins TRBV6-1 and TRBJ1-1, with D unresolved. Trimming took off 7 bases at V and 0 bases at J, with 3 bases between the two ends. Germline CDR1 MNHNS, CDR2 SASEGT. CDR3 length: 11 residues. CDR3 residues: CASILNTEAFF. For the CDR3, the DNA is TGTGCCAGCATATTGAACACTGAAGCTTTCTTT.

This clone has only a few counts. The J gene is TRBJ1-6, the V gene TRBV6-5; no clear D. The V end was cut by 6 bases, the J end by 7 bases, with 16 bases between. Germline-derived CDR1 and CDR2 are MNHEY and SVGAGI. The CDR3 totals 15 residues. CDR3 sequence (DNA): TGTGCCAGCAGCCTCGAAAGAGAACGGAATTCACCCCTCCACTTT. This sequence encodes CASSLERERNSPLHF.

The chain recombines TRBV5-4 with TRBJ2-7; 8 bases are shared with TRBD2. Trimming took 0 bases from V and 2 from J; bases not matched to a gene: 13. This CDR3 is built from 18 residues. CDR1 and CDR2 (germline): SGHNT, YYREEE (reference sequence). CDR3 sequence reads: CASSLDLAGTQLPYEQYF. In DNA form, the CDR3 reads TGTGCCAGCAGCTTGGATCTAGCGGGCACCCAACTCCCCTACGAGCAGTACTTC.

The V call is TRBV10-3, the J call TRBJ2-5; D may be TRBD2 (7 bases). CDR3 length equals 14 residues. V was trimmed by 4 bases and J by 3 bases, leaving 12 bases between them. Per the germline V gene, CDR1 is ENHRY and CDR2 is SYGVKD. The CDR3 bases are TGTGCCATCAGTGGAGGGAGGGGGGAAGAGACCCAGTACTTC. It is translated as CAISGGRGEETQYF.

This rearrangement joins TRBV5-4 to TRBJ2-5, with TRBD2 as a possible D gene (6 bases). The length of the CDR3 is 14 residues. Trimming removed 1 base from V and 2 bases from J, with 9 bases in between. Germline lookup yields CDR1 SGHNT and CDR2 YYREEE (reference sequence). The CDR3 reads CASSLLAEQETQYF. CDR3 in DNA: TGTGCCAGCAGCTTGTTAGCGGAACAAGAGACCCAGTACTTC.

The chain's CDR3 is CASSYERGGTDTQYF. For the CDR3, the DNA is TGTGCCAGCAGTTATGAGCGGGGGGGCACAGATACGCAGTATTTT. The chain links TRBV6-6 to TRBJ2-3; 9 bases are a match to TRBD2. The CDR3 extends over 15 amino acids. Germline V gene data show CDR1 as MNHNY and CDR2 as SVGAGI (reference sequence). J was trimmed by 1 base and V by 3 bases; bases with no gene match: 2.

This clone occurred once. The gene calls are TRBV27 and TRBJ2-7; D remains ambiguous. V was shortened by 4 bases and J by 0 bases, with 4 bases between the two germline ends. This CDR3 comprises 12 residues. Germline CDR1 is MNHEY and CDR2 is SMNVEV (reference sequence). The CDR3 DNA reads as TGTGCCAGCAGTTATAGCTCCTACGAGCAGTACTTC. It is translated as CASSYSSYEQYF.

About this clone itself: One end of the junction does not line up with germline, which may come from a read error. J is TRBJ2-1 and V is TRBV14, with 10 bases aligning to TRBD2. The CDR3 extends over 15 amino acids. The germline V gene has CDR1 SGHDN and CDR2 FVKESK. CDR3 nucleotides: TGTGCCAGCAGCCGGACTAGCGGACTGTACAAGGAGCAGTTCTTC. This sequence encodes CASSRTSGLYKEQFF.

The rearrangement uses TRBV6-5 and TRBJ2-7; TRBD2 matches at 9 bases. J gave up 7 bases and V 6 bases, and 10 bases lay outside the gene matches. Germline assignment: CDR1 MNHEY and CDR2 SVGAGI. This CDR3 spans 14 amino acids. In DNA, the CDR3 is TGTGCCAGCAGGATAAGTAGCGGGAGTGTTGAGCAGTACTTC. Translating it yields CASRISSGSVEQYF.

A remark on this clone: At one end the junction does not follow the germline gene, possibly because of a read error. The chain couples TRBV11-2 to TRBJ2-2; 13 bases map to TRBD2. Germline V gene lookup returns CDR1 SGHAT and CDR2 FQNNGV. The CDR3 contains 16 residues. The CDR3 reads CAGRTSGRLMAGELFF. The CDR3 DNA reads as TGTGCCGGCAGGACTAGCGGGAGACTAATGGCCGGGGAGCTGTTTTTT. Using reference TRBV11-2 and TRBJ2-2 for the parts outside the CDR3, the full variable domain is EAGVAQSPRYKIIEKRQSVAFWCNPISGHATLYWYQQILGQGPKLLIQFQNNGVVDDSQLPKDRFSAERLKGVDSTLKIQPAKLEDSAVYLCAGRTSGRLMAGELFFGEGSRLTVL.

The chain links TRBV29-1 to TRBJ1-1; D not resolved. The CDR3 covers 13 residues. Deletions cut 4 bases from V and 5 bases from J, with 14 bases between. CDR1 SQVTM and CDR2 ANQGSEA come from the germline V gene. CDR3 residues: CSVGPGLSTEAFF. The DNA for the CDR3 is TGCAGCGTTGGGCCGGGTTTGAGTACTGAAGCTTTCTTT.

The J gene is TRBJ2-2, the V gene TRBV13, with TRBD2 as a possible D gene (6 bases). This CDR3 has 16 residues. Trimming removed 8 bases at V and 4 bases at J, with 20 bases between. The V gene's germline CDR1 is PRHDT and CDR2 FYEKMQ (reference sequence). CDR3: CASFLRREKGTGELFF. CDR3 nucleotides: TGTGCCAGCTTTCTCCGGAGGGAAAAAGGCACCGGGGAGCTGTTTTTT.

This clone was found a few times. J is TRBJ1-6 and V is TRBV30, with D possibly being TRBD1 (6 bases). V gave up 4 bases and J gave up 10 bases, with 17 bases separating them. The germline gives CDR1 GTSNPN, CDR2 SVGIG (reference sequence). The CDR3 has 14 residues. The CDR3 spells CAWNPMGAGSPLHF. The CDR3 nucleotides are TGTGCCTGGAACCCAATGGGGGCTGGATCACCCCTCCACTTT.

The genes are TRBV9 and TRBJ2-7, with 9 bases identical to TRBD2. The V and J ends lost 3 bases and 0 bases, in that order; junction bases with no gene match: 7. The germline V gene has CDR1 SGDLS and CDR2 YYNGEE. The CDR3 loop spans 16 amino acids. Here the CDR3 reads CASSAARLAASYEQYF. The DNA for the CDR3 is TGTGCCAGCAGCGCCGCACGACTAGCGGCCTCCTACGAGCAGTACTTC.

J is TRBJ1-3 and V is TRBV30; TRBD1 might be the D (5 bases). V lost 5 bases and J 0 bases, leaving 17 bases between the germline ends. This CDR3 has 16 amino acids. Germline V gives CDR1 GTSNPN, CDR2 SVGIG (reference sequence). The CDR3 is CAWARSRVASGNTIYF. CDR3 nucleotide sequence: TGTGCCTGGGCCCGGAGCAGGGTCGCCTCTGGAAACACCATATATTTT.

The V gene is TRBV21-1, the J gene TRBJ2-6; the DNA was not used to check the table's D call, TRBD2. TRBV21-1 is labeled a pseudogene. The CDR3 length is 18 residues. The CDR3, as DNA: TGTGCCAGCAGCAAAGCCCACCCGCCTATCTCTGGGGCCAACGTCCTGACTTTC. Amino acid sequence: CASSKAHPPISGANVLTF.

V is TRBV18 and J is TRBJ1-2; 7 bases line up with TRBD1. J gave up 8 bases and V 2 bases, and 8 bases lay outside the gene matches. CDR1 is KGHSH and CDR2 is LQKENI in the germline V gene. The length of the CDR3 is 14 residues. CDR3: CASSPKTGNSGYTF. CDR3 in DNA: TGTGCCAGCTCACCAAAGACAGGGAATAGCGGCTACACCTTC.

The CDR3, as DNA: TGTGCCAGCAGCTTGAGGACAAATGTGGGCTACACCTTC. Its protein product is CASSLRTNVGYTF. This chain connects TRBV5-4 to TRBJ1-2; perhaps TRBD1 as D (5 bases). The CDR3 is made up of 13 amino acids. Germline V lookup: CDR1 SGHNT, CDR2 YYREEE (reference sequence). V lost 1 base, J lost 8 bases, and 12 bases lay in between.

A few counts support this clone. CDR3 sequence reads: CTSRTLYGYTF. The CDR3 DNA is TGCACCAGCAGGACACTCTATGGCTACACCTTC. The chain has TRBV20-1 and TRBJ1-2; D is possibly TRBD1 (5 bases). CDR3 length: 11 residues. From germline, CDR1 is DFQATT and CDR2 SNEGSKA (reference sequence).

This chain joins TRBV19 and TRBJ2-7, with D possibly TRBD2 on 5 matching bases. Germline-derived CDR1 and CDR2 are LNHDA and SQIVND (reference sequence). The V and J ends lost 6 bases and 2 bases respectively, with 17 bases between them. The length of the CDR3 is 15 residues. The CDR3 spells CASRIGGSDTYEQYF. The CDR3 bases are TGTGCCAGTAGGATCGGCGGGTCTGATACCTACGAGCAGTACTTC.

This sequence joins TRBV5-1 and TRBJ2-1, with 8 positions matching TRBD2. The length of the CDR3 is 19 residues. With V trimmed by 3 bases and J by 7 bases, 21 bases remained unmatched. Germline V gene lookup returns CDR1 SGHRS and CDR2 YFSETQ. This chain's CDR3 is CASSSASGSFTPSGNEQFF. CDR3 nucleotides: TGCGCCAGCAGCTCGGCCAGCGGGAGCTTCACACCCTCGGGGAATGAGCAGTTCTTC.

The chain is built from TRBV6-4 and TRBJ2-4; D ambiguous. Trimming cost V 3 bases and J 13 bases, with 13 bases left between them. The CDR3 runs to 12 residues. CDR1 is MRHNA and CDR2 is SNTAGT in the germline V gene. CDR3 sequence: CASSEHRRPQYF. The DNA of the CDR3 is TGTGCCAGCAGTGAACATAGGAGACCACAGTACTTC.

The chain uses TRBV5-4 and TRBJ2-5; 8 bases match TRBD2. The CDR3 loop spans 14 amino acids. The J segment lost 2 bases and the V segment lost 3 bases, leaving 3 bases of the junction unmatched. Germline lookup yields CDR1 SGHNT and CDR2 YYREEE (reference sequence). DNA of the CDR3: TGTGCCAGCAGCTATGGCGGGGGGCAAGAGACCCAGTACTTC. It translates to CASSYGGGQETQYF.